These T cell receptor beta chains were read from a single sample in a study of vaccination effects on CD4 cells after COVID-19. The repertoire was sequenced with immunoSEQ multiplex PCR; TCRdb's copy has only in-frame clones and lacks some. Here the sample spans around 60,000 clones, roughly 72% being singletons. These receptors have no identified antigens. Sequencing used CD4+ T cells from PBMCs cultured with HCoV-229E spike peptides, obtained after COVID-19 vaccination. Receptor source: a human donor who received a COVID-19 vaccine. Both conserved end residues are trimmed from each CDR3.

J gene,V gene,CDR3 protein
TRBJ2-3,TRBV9,ASSVDRLAADTQY
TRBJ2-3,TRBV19,ASSNLAGTTDTQY
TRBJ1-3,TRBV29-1,SADSRSGNTIY
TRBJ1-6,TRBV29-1,SASGTGPNSPLH
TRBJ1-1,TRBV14,ASSQAGVTFTEAF
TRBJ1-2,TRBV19,ASSISGQGLYGYT
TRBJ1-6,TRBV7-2,ASSRGTYNSPLH
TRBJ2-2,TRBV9,ASSVARTSSVRDTGELF
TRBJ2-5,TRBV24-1,ATSEWGGPRSEETQY
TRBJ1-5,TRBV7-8,ASSKVDRGSNQPQH
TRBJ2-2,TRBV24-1,ATSDTGWELF
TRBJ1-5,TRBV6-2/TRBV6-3,ASSYSAGFVSSNQPQH
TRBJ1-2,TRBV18,ASSPGQGVSGYT
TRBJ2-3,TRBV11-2,ASSLVAGGTDTQY
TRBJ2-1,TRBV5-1,ASSLLAGIYNEQF
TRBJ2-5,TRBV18,ASSLGAPEPQY